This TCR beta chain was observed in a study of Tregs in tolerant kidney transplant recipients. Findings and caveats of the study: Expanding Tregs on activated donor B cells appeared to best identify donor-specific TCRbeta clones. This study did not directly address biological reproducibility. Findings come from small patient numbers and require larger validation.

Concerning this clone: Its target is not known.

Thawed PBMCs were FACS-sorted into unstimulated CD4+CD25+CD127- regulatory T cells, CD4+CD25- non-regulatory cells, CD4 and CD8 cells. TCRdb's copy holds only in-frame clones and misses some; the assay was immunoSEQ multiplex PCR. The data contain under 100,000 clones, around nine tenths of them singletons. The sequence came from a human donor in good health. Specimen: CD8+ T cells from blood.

CDR3 sequence (DNA): TGTGCCAGCAGCCCCACCGGTACAGCTAACTATGGCTACACCTTC. Its protein product is CASSPTGTANYGYTF. The V gene is TRBV11-2, the J gene TRBJ1-2; the D is unclear. With 5 bases removed from V and 0 bases from J, the gap between germline ends came to 13 bases. CDR1 and CDR2 (germline): SGHAT, FQNNGV. The CDR3 totals 15 residues. Together with reference TRBV11-2 and TRBJ1-2, the CDR3 gives the full variable domain: EAGVAQSPRYKIIEKRQSVAFWCNPISGHATLYWYQQILGQGPKLLIQFQNNGVVDDSQLPKDRFSAERLKGVDSTLKIQPAKLEDSAVYLCASSPTGTANYGYTFGSGTRLTVV.